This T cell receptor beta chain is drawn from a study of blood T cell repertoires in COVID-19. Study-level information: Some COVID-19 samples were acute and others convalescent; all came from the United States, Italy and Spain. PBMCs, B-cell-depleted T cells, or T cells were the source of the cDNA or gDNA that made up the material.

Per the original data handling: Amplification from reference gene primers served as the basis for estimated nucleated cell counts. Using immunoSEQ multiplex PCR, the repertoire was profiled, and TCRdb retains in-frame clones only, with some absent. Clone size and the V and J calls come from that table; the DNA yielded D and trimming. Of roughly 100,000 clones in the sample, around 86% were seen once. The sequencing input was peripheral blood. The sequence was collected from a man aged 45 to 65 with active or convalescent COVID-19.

This CDR3 reads CASSRQGEGTEAFF. CDR3 nucleotides: TGTGCCAGCAGTCGACAGGGGGAAGGTACTGAAGCTTTCTTT. The rearrangement uses TRBV6-4 and TRBJ1-1; 9 bases are a match to TRBD1. Losses at the gene ends were 5 bases for V and 5 bases for J; bases not matched to a gene: 6. Germline values: CDR1 MRHNA, CDR2 SNTAGT. The CDR3 loop spans 14 amino acids.